Listed here are 30 T cell receptor beta chains from one sample, sequenced in a study of CXCR3-negative and CXCR3-positive naive CD8 T cells (dated by TCRdb to between 2019 and 2020). Overall study results and their limits: TRB CDR3s from CXCR3-positive naive cells showed higher hydrophobicity (lower Kidera factor 4), lower energy, and higher strength and volume indices than CXCR3-negative naive cells.

For these TCRs, the target antigens are not known. Reads for this sample came from a NextSeq 550. The Human TCR Profiling Kit (MiLaboratory) was used to prepare UMI-labeled 5' RACE TRB cDNA libraries. The reads, reprocessed by TCRdb, yield one row per CDR3 protein sequence and no DNA. The record for this sample contains approximately 100,000 distinct CDR3 sequences. The ten largest clonotypes hold about 0.34% of the sample. Material for sequencing was naive CXCR3+ CD8+ T cells from blood. Sample cell subset or site, as interpreted from the label and publication: CD45RO-CCR7+CD27+CD95- naive CD8+ T cells expressing CXCR3 (TNR3+). These receptors originate from a human donor in good health. Some clones in this sample may be carry-over from other donors' samples.

The gene calls are TRBV29-1 and TRBJ1-1; TCRdb indicates TRBD1, and absent DNA this call remains unverified. There are 14 residues in the CDR3. Per germline, CDR1 SQVTM and CDR2 ANQGSEA. CDR3 in amino acids: CSVVLVGGNTEAFF.

The V call is TRBV5-1, the J call TRBJ2-7. CDR3 length equals 14 residues. CDR1 is SGHRS, CDR2 YFSETQ, per germline. The CDR3 spells CASSFEGTFYEQYF.

The V and J genes are TRBV9 and TRBJ2-1; the TCRdb call, TRBD2, lacks DNA for checking. Per germline, CDR1 SGDLS and CDR2 YYNGEE. The CDR3 totals 14 residues. CDR3 amino acids: CASSAPPPDNEQFF.

The chain employs TRBV29-1 and TRBJ2-1; the TCRdb call, TRBD1, lacks DNA for checking. This CDR3 comprises 13 residues. CDR1 and CDR2 (germline): SQVTM, ANQGSEA. CDR3 sequence reads: CSVDDRGFHEQFF.

This chain uses TRBV20-1 with TRBJ2-7; TCRdb lists TRBD1, though no DNA is available to test this call. CDR1 is DFQATT and CDR2 is SNEGSKA in the germline V gene (reference sequence). The CDR3 consists of 11 residues. The CDR3 spells CSARTGFEQYF.

The rearrangement joins TRBV29-1 to TRBJ2-7; no DNA is available, so the TRBD1 call from TCRdb remains unchecked. The CDR3 is made up of 13 amino acids. The germline V gene encodes CDR1 SQVTM and CDR2 ANQGSEA. The CDR3 loop is CSVESGHLYEQYF.

The chain couples TRBV9 to TRBJ2-4; TCRdb selects TRBD1, and the lack of DNA leaves this call unchecked. Germline loops: CDR1 SGDLS, CDR2 YYNGEE. This CDR3 has 17 amino acids. CDR3 sequence: CASSVSPDHRAKNIQYF.

The V and J genes are TRBV7-9 and TRBJ1-5. CDR3 length: 14 residues. Germline V lookup: CDR1 SEHNR, CDR2 FQNEAQ (reference sequence). CDR3 amino acids: CASSLEASNQPQHF.

V usage is TRBV7-3 and J usage is TRBJ2-2; TCRdb's D call, TRBD1, is unchecked because there is no DNA. In germline, CDR1 is SGHTA, CDR2 FQGTGA. This CDR3 region has 15 residues. CDR3 loop: CASSLLGVYTGELFF.

V usage is TRBV7-9 and J usage is TRBJ1-1; the D call from TCRdb, TRBD1, cannot be confirmed without DNA. Germline V gives CDR1 SEHNR, CDR2 FQNEAQ (reference sequence). The CDR3 has 13 residues. CDR3 loop: CASSLQGVAEAFF. The full variable domain, with the rest looked up from reference TRBV7-9 and TRBJ1-1, is DTGVSQNPRHKITKRGQNVTFRCDPISEHNRLYWYRQTLGQGPEFLTYFQNEAQLEKSRLLSDRFSAERPKGSFSTLEIQRTEQGDSAMYLCASSLQGVAEAFFGQGTRLTVV.

The gene calls are TRBV7-9 and TRBJ2-1; the TCRdb call, TRBD2, lacks DNA for checking. Germline values: CDR1 SEHNR, CDR2 FQNEAQ (reference sequence). This CDR3 contains 15 residues. Here the CDR3 reads CASSGRLAGGNEQFF. Supplemented by reference TRBV7-9 and TRBJ2-1, the full variable domain reads DTGVSQNPRHKITKRGQNVTFRCDPISEHNRLYWYRQTLGQGPEFLTYFQNEAQLEKSRLLSDRFSAERPKGSFSTLEIQRTEQGDSAMYLCASSGRLAGGNEQFFGPGTRLTVL.

This chain joins TRBV20-1 and TRBJ1-5; without DNA, the TCRdb call of TRBD1 cannot be checked. The CDR3 extends over 15 amino acids. CDR1 and CDR2 from the germline V gene are DFQATT and SNEGSKA (reference sequence). CDR3 sequence reads: CSAKQDRLFNQPQHF.

V gene TRBV28 combines with J gene TRBJ2-7; the TCRdb call, TRBD1, lacks DNA for checking. The CDR3 is made up of 15 amino acids. Germline CDR1 reads MDHEN; CDR2 reads SYDVKM. This CDR3 reads CASSLRGVRFYEQYF.

This chain uses TRBV11-1 with TRBJ2-7; TCRdb gives TRBD2 as the D gene, but with no DNA this cannot be confirmed. The CDR3 consists of 14 residues. Looked up from germline, CDR1 is SGHAT and CDR2 is FQDESV (reference sequence). CDR3: CASSLAGPTYEQYF.

This sequence joins TRBV27 and TRBJ2-1. Germline values: CDR1 MNHEY, CDR2 SMNVEV (reference sequence). This CDR3 spans 13 amino acids. This CDR3 reads CASRLSSYNEQFF.

The chain is built from TRBV9 and TRBJ1-6. Per germline, CDR1 SGDLS and CDR2 YYNGEE. The CDR3 spans 17 residues. The CDR3 loop reads CASSVARDSSYNSPLHF.

This sequence joins TRBV29-1 and TRBJ1-2. The CDR3 is 14 amino acids. Germline V lookup: CDR1 SQVTM, CDR2 ANQGSEA. This chain's CDR3 is CSVFSEAKRGGYTF.

The chain joins TRBV7-9 to TRBJ2-5; the TRBD1 assignment by TCRdb is unverifiable without DNA. Germline assignment: CDR1 SEHNR and CDR2 FQNEAQ (reference sequence). The CDR3 spans 15 residues. CDR3 residues: CASSVPGQGEEAQYF.

The V and J genes are TRBV27 and TRBJ1-1; the TCRdb call, TRBD1, lacks DNA for checking. Germline V gene lookup returns CDR1 MNHEY and CDR2 SMNVEV (reference sequence). The CDR3 contains 15 residues. The CDR3 spells CASSPRTGMNTEAFF.

This chain uses TRBV12-3 or TRBV12-4 with TRBJ2-5; the TCRdb call, TRBD2, lacks DNA for checking. This CDR3 comprises 16 residues. The CDR3: CASSFIPGLVPETQYF.

The J gene is TRBJ1-6, the V gene TRBV13. The CDR3 is 14 residues long. CDR1 and CDR2 from the germline V gene are PRHDT and FYEKMQ (reference sequence). The CDR3 spells CASSSGPPGSPLHF. Combining the CDR3 with reference TRBV13 and TRBJ1-6 gives the whole variable domain AAGVIQSPRHLIKEKRETATLKCYPIPRHDTVYWYQQGPGQDPQFLISFYEKMQSDKGSIPDRFSAQQFSDYHSELNMSSLELGDSALYFCASSSGPPGSPLHFGNGTRLTVT.

The chain carries TRBV20-1 and TRBJ1-2. In germline, CDR1 is DFQATT, CDR2 SNEGSKA (reference sequence). The CDR3 is made up of 16 amino acids. CDR3 amino acids: CSARGPGQRTIYGYTF.

CDR3 region: CASSYSDGYNEQFF. This chain uses TRBV6-2 or TRBV6-3 with TRBJ2-1. The CDR3 contains 14 residues. Germline CDR1 MNHEY, CDR2 SVGEGT.

The V and J genes are TRBV14 and TRBJ2-3; with no DNA, the TCRdb D assignment of TRBD1 cannot be verified. This CDR3 is built from 15 residues. Per the germline V gene, CDR1 is SGHDN and CDR2 is FVKESK. The CDR3 spells CASSHSSGAQDTQYF.

The V and J genes are TRBV21-1 and TRBJ1-2. TRBV21-1 is assigned pseudogene status. The CDR3 has 15 amino acids. This CDR3 reads CASSNAVPRNYGYTF.

The chain links TRBV11-2 to TRBJ2-5. The CDR3 loop spans 14 amino acids. CDR1 is SGHAT, CDR2 FQNNGV, per germline. The CDR3 protein is CASSLRPVQETQYF.

V gene TRBV29-1 combines with J gene TRBJ2-3; the D call from TCRdb, TRBD1, cannot be confirmed without DNA. The CDR3 is made up of 15 amino acids. Germline V gives CDR1 SQVTM, CDR2 ANQGSEA. CDR3 residues: CSVEWTGASTDTQYF.

The chain joins TRBV4-1 to TRBJ2-2; without DNA, the TCRdb call of TRBD1 cannot be checked. The germline V gene encodes CDR1 MGHRA and CDR2 YSYEKL. The CDR3 runs 16 residues. CDR3 sequence: CASSQEAGSGTGELFF.

The chain carries TRBV20-1 and TRBJ2-1; the TRBD2 assignment by TCRdb is unverifiable without DNA. CDR1 and CDR2 from the germline V gene are DFQATT and SNEGSKA (reference sequence). This CDR3 is built from 16 residues. The CDR3 region is CSARLEGGGRVNEQFF.

This rearrangement joins TRBV29-1 to TRBJ2-7; TCRdb's D call of TRBD1 is untestable without DNA. This CDR3 region has 14 residues. Germline V gene data show CDR1 as SQVTM and CDR2 as ANQGSEA. The CDR3 sequence is CSVVSLTGLGEQYF.